This T cell receptor beta chain derives from a study of T cell responses to AZD1222 COVID-19 vaccine. Produced via immunoSEQ multiplex PCR; TCRdb's table is partial and in-frame only. The data show some 150,000 clones, with approximately 88% seen just once and 3% to 4% held by the top ten. CDR3 size: 14 residues. Trimming removed 1 base at V and 3 bases at J, with 10 bases between. Germline V lookup: CDR1 KGHSH, CDR2 LQKENI. With regard to this clone: Its antigen is still unknown.

Overall study findings and caveats: The study sampled repertoires only after the peak T cell response. Among the donors, most were white British and more were female, and clonal diversity was possibly underestimated. Just a handful of AZD1222 recipients were seropositive at baseline. Two AZD1222 doses significantly raised spike-specific TCR breadth and depth over controls.

The starting material was peripheral blood, obtained on day 0 of MenACWY control vaccination. This TCR was recovered from an adult in good health. The J gene is TRBJ2-7, the V gene TRBV18; D may be TRBD2 (7 bases). For the CDR3, the DNA is TGTGCCAGCTCACCACAAGGGGGGGGCTACGAGCAGTACTTC. Encoded protein: CASSPQGGGYEQYF.